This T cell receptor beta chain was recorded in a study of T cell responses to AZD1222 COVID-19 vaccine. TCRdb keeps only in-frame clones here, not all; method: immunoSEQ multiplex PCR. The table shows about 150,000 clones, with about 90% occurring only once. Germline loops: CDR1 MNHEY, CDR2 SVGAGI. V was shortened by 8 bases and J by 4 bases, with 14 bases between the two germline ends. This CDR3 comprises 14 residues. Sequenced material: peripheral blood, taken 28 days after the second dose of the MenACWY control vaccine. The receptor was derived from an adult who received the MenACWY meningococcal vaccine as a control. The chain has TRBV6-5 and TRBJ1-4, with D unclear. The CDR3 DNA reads TGTGCCAGCGCCTCCGGGGATCTTAATGAAAAACTGTTTTTT. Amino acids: CASASGDLNEKLFF.